This TCR beta chain was sequenced during a study of identical twins. In the case of this clonotype: Its antigen remains unknown. Being one base from a much bigger clone, this may be a read error.

The V gene's germline CDR1 is ENHRY and CDR2 SYGVKD. The junction had 10 bases not matched to a gene; V was cut back by 6 bases and J by 4 bases. The CDR3 is made up of 15 amino acids. Healthy Caucasians made up all donors. Study observations and caveats: For out-of-frame beta sequences, excess twin sharing was weaker. The study found excess low generation probability among twin-shared out-of-frame alpha sequences.

Template switching, a step in the protocol, added a universal primer site, and cDNA carried unique molecular identifiers. Using its own MiXCR run on the 5' RACE reads, TCRdb lists one record per CDR3 protein. Here the sample spans more than 1.5 million distinct CDR3 sequences, less than 40% being singletons. The TCR was taken from a newborn girl in good health. Sequencing was done on a sample of cord blood. The gene calls are TRBV10-3 and TRBJ2-3; 7 positions agree with TRBD2. CDR3 DNA sequence: TGTGCCATCAGCCCGGGACTAATACTCTCAGATACGCAGTATTTT. This encodes CAISPGLILSDTQYF.